This T cell receptor beta chain originates from a study of beta chain features in type 1 diabetes. The CDR3 runs to 14 residues. Germline CDR1 and CDR2: LNHNV and YYDKDF (reference sequence). V dropped 1 base and J dropped 2 bases, with 9 bases sitting between them. cDNA synthesis used the whole RNA isolate, giving expressed TCRB sequences. The method was immunoSEQ multiplex PCR; TCRdb's version includes in-frame clones alone and lacks a portion of them. The table shows hundreds of thousands of clones, with about 15% occurring only once. The clonotype was recovered from a man in his thirties or forties in good health. J is TRBJ2-7 and V is TRBV15; D perhaps matches TRBD1 (6 bases). The sample taken for sequencing was naive CD4+ T cells from blood. The DNA for the CDR3 is TGTGCCACCAGCAGAGGCAGGGGCCCCTACGAGCAGTACTTC. It specifies CATSRGRGPYEQYF.